The 27 T cell receptor beta chains below all came from one sample that was sequenced in a study of cytomegalovirus exposure and HLA in healthy donors. With 60 Vbeta and 13 Jbeta primers, the PCR was carried out. TCRdb's table, derived via immunoSEQ multiplex PCR, lists solely in-frame clones and lacks some. The repertoire includes about 160,000 clones, 80% of them detected once, and about 9.9% sits in the top ten. The specimen was PBMCs. Every receptor here comes from a man aged 18 to 30 in good health and CMV-seropositive.

This clone appeared once. The CDR3 is CASSYGGTGAGETQYF. The CDR3 nucleotides read TGTGCCAGCAGTTACGGGGGGACAGGGGCCGGAGAGACCCAGTACTTC. This chain connects TRBV6-5 to TRBJ2-5; 10 positions match TRBD1. Per the germline V gene, CDR1 is MNHEY and CDR2 is SVGAGI. V gave up 2 bases and J gave up 4 bases; unmatched junction bases: 7. CDR3 length equals 16 residues.

V is TRBV7-9 and J is TRBJ2-5; D is undetermined. Trimming cost V 4 bases and J 3 bases, with 9 bases left between them. The CDR3 is 13 amino acids. The germline CDR1 and CDR2 sequences are SEHNR and FQNEAQ (reference sequence). The CDR3 DNA sequence: TGTGCCAGCAGCTCTAACCCGGAAGAGACCCAGTACTTC. This codes for CASSSNPEETQYF.

J is TRBJ2-7 and V is TRBV5-1; D uncertain. The V gene's germline CDR1 is SGHRS and CDR2 YFSETQ. Trimming took off 0 bases at V and 6 bases at J, with 10 bases between the two ends. The CDR3 spans 13 residues. CDR3 loop: CASSLELVGEQYF. The CDR3, as DNA: TGCGCCAGCAGCTTGGAGCTAGTCGGCGAGCAGTACTTC.

The chain has TRBV4-1 and TRBJ2-2, with a possible D match to TRBD2 (5 bases). V was clipped by 4 bases and J by 4 bases, with 10 bases between them. CDR1 is MGHRA and CDR2 is YSYEKL in the germline V gene. The CDR3 extends over 14 amino acids. CDR3 protein: CASSLSEGTGELFF. CDR3 bases: TGCGCCAGCAGCCTTTCAGAGGGCACCGGGGAGCTGTTTTTT.

This chain connects TRBV6-6 to TRBJ2-1; D is unclear. This CDR3 contains 15 residues. The germline V gene has CDR1 MNHNY and CDR2 SVGAGI (reference sequence). Trimming left V 4 bases short and J 0 bases short, with 10 bases between. The CDR3 sequence is CASSFTASSYNEQFF. The CDR3 DNA follows: TGTGCCAGCAGTTTTACCGCCAGCTCCTACAATGAGCAGTTCTTC.

Note on this clone: The junction does not match germline at one end; this may be a read error. The chain recombines TRBV27 with TRBJ1-2; D is perhaps TRBD1 (6 bases). Looked up from germline, CDR1 is MNHEY and CDR2 is SMNVEV (reference sequence). CDR3 length: 12 residues. CDR3 protein: CASSVSGDGYTF. The CDR3 region has the DNA TGTGCCAGCAGTGTATCAGGGGATGGCTACACCTTC.

The chain carries TRBV27 and TRBJ2-1; the D gene is possibly TRBD2 (5 bases). The ends were cut back, 2 bases at V and 5 bases at J, with 10 bases in the middle. CDR3 length: 14 residues. Germline CDR1 reads MNHEY; CDR2 reads SMNVEV (reference sequence). The CDR3 protein is CASSLVGDHNEQFF. CDR3 sequence (DNA): TGTGCCAGCAGTTTAGTGGGAGACCACAATGAGCAGTTCTTC.

This chain links TRBV9 with TRBJ2-5; 11 bases fit TRBD2. The CDR3 is 15 amino acids. J gave up 2 bases and V 3 bases, and 3 bases lay outside the gene matches. Germline values: CDR1 SGDLS, CDR2 YYNGEE. The chain's CDR3 is CASSDGTSGQETQYF. In DNA, the CDR3 is TGTGCCAGCAGCGATGGGACTAGCGGTCAAGAGACCCAGTACTTC.

This clone was observed a few times. The chain recombines TRBV19 with TRBJ2-3; 7 bases map to TRBD1. The CDR3 spans 14 residues. The germline V gene has CDR1 LNHDA and CDR2 SQIVND (reference sequence). V gave up 10 bases and J gave up 3 bases; unmatched junction bases: 10. The DNA for the CDR3 is TGTGCCACCAGTCTACAGGGGACAACAGATACGCAGTATTTT. Translated: CATSLQGTTDTQYF.

The V gene is TRBV25-1, the J gene TRBJ2-1; 7 bases fit TRBD2. This CDR3 has 15 amino acids. V dropped 8 bases and J dropped 2; count of bases not matched to a gene: 9. The germline V gene encodes CDR1 MGHDK and CDR2 SYGVNS. The CDR3 protein is CASVSSGVPYNEQFF. CDR3 DNA: TGTGCCAGCGTTTCTAGCGGAGTCCCCTACAATGAGCAGTTCTTC. Supplemented by reference TRBV25-1 and TRBJ2-1, the full variable domain reads EADIYQTPRYLVIGTGKKITLECSQTMGHDKMYWYQQDPGMELHLIHYSYGVNSTEKGDLSSESTVSRIRTEHFPLTLESARPSHTSQYLCASVSSGVPYNEQFFGPGTRLTVL.

The J gene is TRBJ2-5, the V gene TRBV29-1; 9 bases align to TRBD2. The CDR3 has 13 residues. From germline, CDR1 is SQVTM and CDR2 ANQGSEA. As DNA, the CDR3 is TGCTCCATTCGTAGCGGGAGTAGGGAGACCCAGTACTTC. This translates into CSIRSGSRETQYF.

The chain recombines TRBV19 with TRBJ1-6; 7 nucleotides match TRBD1. The germline CDR1 and CDR2 sequences are LNHDA and SQIVND (reference sequence). The CDR3 loop spans 17 amino acids. J was trimmed by 8 bases and V by 2 bases; bases with no gene match: 12. This CDR3 is CASSIIQEPGGDSPLHF. CDR3 nucleotides: TGTGCCAGTAGTATAATTCAGGAGCCAGGGGGTGATTCACCCCTCCACTTT.

In its sample, this clone was seen once. The chain couples TRBV6-5 to TRBJ1-4; D ambiguous. Germline values: CDR1 MNHEY, CDR2 SVGAGI. The V end lost 2 bases, the J end lost 3 bases, and 7 bases lay between the germline ends. CDR3 length: 14 residues. As DNA, the CDR3 is TGTGCCAGCAGTTACGGCTTTGCTAATGAAAAACTGTTTTTT. Translation: CASSYGFANEKLFF.

This chain links TRBV18 with TRBJ2-5, with D tentatively TRBD1 (5 bases). V lost 3 bases and J 5 bases, leaving 13 bases between the germline ends. The germline CDR1 and CDR2 sequences are KGHSH and LQKENI. The CDR3 runs to 14 residues. CDR3 sequence (DNA): TGTGCCAGCTCACCCCCTCGACAGAGGGAGACCCAGTACTTC. It encodes CASSPPRQRETQYF.

This sequence joins TRBV27 and TRBJ1-1; D gene ambiguous. Trimming took 0 bases from V and 1 from J, leaving 6 bases between them. The CDR3 extends over 14 amino acids. Germline loops: CDR1 MNHEY, CDR2 SMNVEV (reference sequence). The CDR3 spells CASSLSTGNTEAFF. CDR3 sequence (DNA): TGTGCCAGCAGTTTATCGACGGGGAACACTGAAGCTTTCTTT.

The chain uses TRBV5-1 and TRBJ2-7; 11 bases line up with TRBD1. V shed 3 bases, J shed 6 bases, and the junction held 2 bases outside the gene matches. Germline V gives CDR1 SGHRS, CDR2 YFSETQ. CDR3 length equals 13 residues. The CDR3 nucleotides read TGCGCCAGCAGCTGGGGACAGGGGGGCGAGCAGTACTTC. This sequence encodes CASSWGQGGEQYF. Full variable domain (missing parts from reference TRBV5-1 and TRBJ2-7): KAGVTQTPRYLIKTRGQQVTLSCSPISGHRSVSWYQQTPGQGLQFLFEYFSETQRNKGNFPGRFSGRQFSNSRSEMNVSTLELGDSALYLCASSWGQGGEQYFGPGTRLTVT.

This rearrangement joins TRBV4-2 to TRBJ2-1, with D tentatively TRBD2 (6 bases). The CDR3 has 17 amino acids. The ends were cut back, 0 bases at V and 1 base at J, with 13 bases in the middle. Germline V gene lookup returns CDR1 LGHNA and CDR2 YNFKEQ. CDR3 bases: TGTGCCAGCAGCCAAGATCGGGACTCGCTGTCCTACAATGAGCAGTTCTTC. This codes for CASSQDRDSLSYNEQFF.

Only one count was recorded for this clone. CDR3 nucleotides: TGTGCCAGCTCACCCGCCCAGGGAATAAGCTCCTACGAGCAGTACTTC. It is translated as CASSPAQGISSYEQYF. The chain couples TRBV18 to TRBJ2-7, with D possibly TRBD1 on 5 matching bases. The CDR3 runs 16 residues. From germline, CDR1 is KGHSH and CDR2 LQKENI. V lost 3 bases and J lost 0, with 15 bases in between.

This sequence joins TRBV19 and TRBJ2-5; no clear D. The CDR3 extends over 14 amino acids. Germline assignment: CDR1 LNHDA and CDR2 SQIVND (reference sequence). Trimming cost V 2 bases and J 3 bases, with 10 bases left between them. CDR3 loop: CASSISWRKETQYF. The CDR3 nucleotides read TGTGCCAGTAGTATAAGTTGGAGAAAAGAGACCCAGTACTTC.

The rearrangement links TRBV11-1 to TRBJ2-5, with 9 bases identical to TRBD2. The CDR3 is 18 amino acids. V gave up 1 base and J gave up 1 base; unmatched junction bases: 10. Germline CDR1 SGHAT, CDR2 FQDESV (reference sequence). The CDR3 DNA is TGTGCCAGCAGCTTAGAAGGTTGGCTAGCGGGGATCCAAGAGACCCAGTACTTC. Its protein is CASSLEGWLAGIQETQYF.

The chain carries TRBV10-3 and TRBJ1-5, with D tentatively TRBD1 (5 bases). Trimming shortened V by 6 bases and J by 3 bases, and 21 bases separated the two germline ends. This CDR3 is 17 amino acids long. The V gene's germline CDR1 is ENHRY and CDR2 SYGVKD. CDR3 sequence: CAIRYTKIRDSNQPQHF. The CDR3 nucleotides read TGTGCCATCAGATATACCAAAATCCGGGACTCCAATCAGCCCCAGCATTTT.

This clone has just one count. V is TRBV9 and J is TRBJ2-1; TRBD2 matches 10 bases. The trim removed 4 bases at V and 7 bases at J, leaving 5 bases unmatched. The CDR3 sequence is 14 residues long. CDR1 and CDR2 (germline): SGDLS, YYNGEE. The CDR3 coding sequence is TGTGCCAGCAGCTCTAGCGGGAGAGGTAATGAGCAGTTCTTC. Its protein product is CASSSSGRGNEQFF.

There are a few counts of this clone. The chain employs TRBV6-5 and TRBJ1-4; D is uncertain. The V gene lost 2 bases and the J gene lost 0 bases, with 7 bases spanning the gap. There are 15 residues in the CDR3. The germline V gene has CDR1 MNHEY and CDR2 SVGAGI. CDR3 sequence: CASSYRGTTNEKLFF. For the CDR3, the DNA is TGTGCCAGCAGTTACCGCGGCACAACTAATGAAAAACTGTTTTTT.

This sequence joins TRBV5-1 and TRBJ2-1, with 11 nucleotides matching TRBD2. V dropped 2 bases and J dropped 8; count of bases not matched to a gene: 6. Germline V gene sequence: CDR1 SGHRS, CDR2 YFSETQ. The CDR3 has 15 residues. CDR3 in amino acids: CASSLGTSGFYEQFF. In DNA, the CDR3 is TGCGCCAGCAGCTTAGGGACTAGCGGTTTCTATGAGCAGTTCTTC.

This chain links TRBV4-2 with TRBJ2-1; D not certain. This CDR3 contains 13 residues. Germline V gives CDR1 LGHNA, CDR2 YNFKEQ. Trimming stripped 4 bases from V and 6 bases from J, with 10 bases between. The CDR3 reads CASSLERPNEQFF. CDR3 in DNA: TGTGCCAGCAGCCTAGAGAGGCCCAATGAGCAGTTCTTC.

The chain combines TRBV19 with TRBJ2-7, with 7 bases lining up with TRBD2. Germline CDR1 is LNHDA and CDR2 is SQIVND (reference sequence). With V trimmed by 7 bases and J by 2 bases, 8 bases remained unmatched. The CDR3 has 14 residues. As DNA, the CDR3 is TGTGCCAGTACCTCGGTGGGGGGGACCTACGAGCAGTACTTC. Translation: CASTSVGGTYEQYF.

Only one count was recorded for this clone. V is TRBV6-5 and J is TRBJ1-2; TRBD1 matches 8 bases. The germline CDR1 and CDR2 sequences are MNHEY and SVGAGI. Unmatched junction bases numbered 2, after V lost 2 bases and J lost 0 bases. The CDR3 contains 15 residues. CDR3 nucleotide sequence: TGTGCCAGCAGTTACGCGGGACAGGCTAACTATGGCTACACCTTC. It specifies CASSYAGQANYGYTF.